The 10 T cell receptor delta chains below were found in one sample sequenced in a study of gamma-delta chains in newborns, infants, children. TCRdb re-analyzed the reads via CATT. The data contain under 3,500 delta-chain clones, 52% of them singletons. The sequenced sample was blood. All receptors come from a child who received the measles vaccine.

Turning to this clone: The same CDR3 can be traced to other DNA sequences in this sample. This chain connects TRDV2 to TRDJ3, with 11 bases matching TRDD3. V dropped 1 base and J dropped 3; count of bases not matched to a gene: 4. Looked up from germline, CDR1 is GEAIGNYY and CDR2 is EKD. The CDR3 runs 18 residues. The CDR3 DNA follows: TGTGCCTGTGACACTGGGGGATACGGGAGCTGGGACACCCGACAGATGTTTTTC. Its protein product is CACDTGGYGSWDTRQMFF.

Worth noting for this clone: Given a much more abundant clone one base away, this may be a read error. V usage is TRDV2 and J usage is TRDJ2; tentative D call: TRDD3 (6 bases). The CDR3 has 18 amino acids. With 1 base removed from V and 0 bases from J, the gap between germline ends came to 17 bases. Germline V gene sequence: CDR1 GEAIGNYY, CDR2 EKD. The CDR3 loop is CACDTVVGDPSLTAQLFF. The CDR3 coding sequence is TGTGCCTGTGACACAGTAGTAGGGGATCCTTCTTTGACAGCACAACTCTTCTTT.

This chain links TRDV2 with TRDJ1, with TRDD3 matching 9 bases. Germline V gene sequence: CDR1 GEAIGNYY, CDR2 EKD. The CDR3 length is 19 residues. V lost 0 bases and J lost 10; bases outside the gene matches: 23. The CDR3 DNA reads as TGTGCCTGTGACACCGTGTTGGGAAATACTGGGGGACCTCAAGGGGGACTCATCTTT. As protein: CACDTVLGNTGGPQGGLIF.

This clone has more than one count but fewer than ten. The genes are TRDV2 and TRDJ3; D remains unclear. CDR1 is GEAIGNYY, CDR2 EKD, per germline. V lost 2 bases, J lost 0 bases, and 13 bases lay in between. The CDR3 length is 18 residues. The CDR3 region is CACDKALGSSWDTRQMFF. The CDR3 coding sequence is TGTGCCTGTGACAAGGCGTTGGGAAGCTCCTGGGACACCCGACAGATGTTTTTC.

With regard to this clone: Just one base apart from a much larger clone, this may be a read error. The chain joins TRDV2 to TRDJ1, with D perhaps TRDD3 (6 bases). Looked up from germline, CDR1 is GEAIGNYY and CDR2 is EKD. The CDR3 runs to 14 residues. V was shortened by 2 bases and J by 3 bases, with 12 bases between the two germline ends. The CDR3 bases are TGTGCCTGTGACATCTTGGGGGGAGCCGATAAACTCATCTTT. It yields the protein CACDILGGADKLIF.

This clone was counted between two and nine times. V gene TRDV1 combines with J gene TRDJ1; D remains ambiguous. The CDR3 totals 15 residues. Germline loops: CDR1 TSWWSYY, CDR2 QGS. V shed 6 bases and J shed 4 bases, with 18 bases lying between them. CDR3 nucleotide sequence: TGTGCTCTTGGCAGCCCGTACGGAGGCATCGATAAACTCATCTTT. Translating gives CALGSPYGGIDKLIF.

In regard to this clone: A far larger clone is one base from this, pointing to a likely read error. The gene calls are TRDV2 and TRDJ1; 12 positions match TRDD3. This CDR3 is 15 amino acids long. The germline CDR1 and CDR2 sequences are GEAIGNYY and EKD. The CDR3 spells CAGDVLGDTDDKLIF. Written as DNA, the CDR3 is TGTGCCGGTGACGTACTGGGGGATACCGACGATAAACTCATCTTT.

For this clone: Given a much more abundant clone one base away, this may be a read error. This sample includes further DNA sequences coding for the same CDR3. The chain uses TRDV2 and TRDJ3; 10 bases line up with TRDD3. This CDR3 has 19 amino acids. Germline V gene data show CDR1 as GEAIGNYY and CDR2 as EKD. CDR3 amino acids: CACDTLGDSGSWDTRQMFF. DNA of the CDR3: TGTGCCTGTGACACCCTGGGGGATAGCGGGTCCTGGGACACCAGACAGATGTTTTTC.

This clone is labeled medium-sized. The sample has other DNA sequences that encode this CDR3 too. The chain is built from TRDV2 and TRDJ2; 7 nucleotides line up with TRDD3. Per germline, CDR1 GEAIGNYY and CDR2 EKD. The V gene end was trimmed by 3 bases and the J gene end by 6 bases; junction bases not matched to a gene: 12. The CDR3 extends over 16 amino acids. The CDR3 spells CACDALLGMGSAQLFF. For the CDR3, the DNA is TGTGCCTGTGACGCCCTACTGGGGATGGGTTCAGCACAACTCTTCTTT.

Regarding this clone: It may be a read error: a sequence one base away is much more abundant. The chain joins TRAV29/DV5 to TRDJ1, with 8 bases matching TRDD3. Germline lookup yields CDR1 NSMFDY and CDR2 ISSIKDK. J lost 2 bases, V lost 0 bases, and 12 bases had no gene match. CDR3 length: 17 residues. CDR3 residues: CAASATYPYWGTDKLIF. In nucleotides, the CDR3 is TGTGCAGCAAGCGCGACCTACCCGTACTGGGGGACCGATAAACTCATCTTT.